This is a list of T cell receptor beta chains from one sample in a study of blood T cell repertoires in COVID-19. Only in-frame clones appear in the TCRdb table, and some are missing; sequencing was by immunoSEQ multiplex PCR. The sample shows about 130,000 clones, around 87% of them seen only once. The source material was peripheral blood. The receptors come from a woman in her sixties or seventies with acute or convalescent COVID-19. The CDR3 runs from the conserved cysteine through the conserved F or W. A D gene is named only where the DNA matches it firmly. Clone size, where shown, is once, few, many, or a class for clones that have expanded.

j_call,d_call,v_call,clone_size,cdr3_aa,cdr3_nt
TRBJ1-1,TRBD1,TRBV11-3,.,CASSYRGGTEAFF,TGTGCCAGCAGCTACAGGGGAGGTACTGAAGCTTTCTTT
TRBJ1-1,.,TRBV6-5,.,CASSPDRYGAFF,TGTGCCAGCAGCCCCGACAGGTACGGAGCTTTCTTT
TRBJ2-6,.,TRBV3-1/TRBV3-2,once,CASSQDRGANVLTF,TGTGCCAGCAGCCAAGATCGTGGGGCCAACGTCCTGACTTTC
TRBJ1-2,TRBD1,TRBV23-1,.,CASKPTGLDYGYTF,TGCGCCAGCAAACCGACAGGGTTGGACTATGGCTACACCTTC
TRBJ2-1,.,TRBV29-1,.,CSVPSLHYNEQFF,TGCAGCGTCCCCAGTCTTCACTACAATGAGCAGTTCTTC
TRBJ2-7,.,TRBV6-5,.,CASIPPGAPYQQYF,TGTGCCAGCATACCCCCAGGGGCACCTTATCAGCAGTACTTC
TRBJ1-4,.,TRBV6-1,.,CASSAGHLVANEKLFF,TGTGCCAGCAGTGCGGGACACCTGGTTGCTAATGAAAAACTGTTTTTT
TRBJ1-2,.,TRBV5-1,.,CASSAPAGYGYTF,TGCGCCAGCAGCGCCCCGGCCGGGTATGGCTACACCTTC
TRBJ2-7,TRBD2,TRBV9,.,CASISGGETYEQYF,TGTGCCAGCATATCGGGAGGGGAAACCTACGAGCAGTACTTC
TRBJ1-4,TRBD1,TRBV2,.,CASLYRGNEKLFF,TGTGCCAGCCTCTACAGGGGGAATGAAAAACTGTTTTTT
TRBJ2-1,.,TRBV4-1,.,CASSQAETGTWDEQFF,TGCGCCAGCAGCCAAGCCGAGACAGGGACTTGGGATGAGCAGTTCTTC
TRBJ2-5,.,TRBV7-3,.,CASSLKGGRPQAETQYF,TGTGCCAGCAGCTTAAAGGGGGGGCGTCCCCAGGCAGAGACCCAGTACTTC
TRBJ2-3,TRBD2,TRBV7-8,once,CASSQAGPTDTQYF,TGTGCCAGCAGCCAAGCGGGGCCCACAGATACGCAGTATTTT
TRBJ1-1,.,TRBV28,.,CASSLDQVTTEAFF,TGTGCCAGCAGTTTAGACCAGGTTACCACTGAAGCTTTCTTT
TRBJ1-5,.,TRBV4-2,.,CASSQMPGNQPQHF,TGTGCCAGCAGCCAAATGCCAGGCAATCAGCCCCAGCATTTT
TRBJ2-1,TRBD2,TRBV2,.,CASSGLAGNEQFF,TGTGCCAGCAGCGGACTAGCGGGCAATGAGCAGTTCTTC
TRBJ1-4,.,TRBV10-2,few,CASSEFSEKLFF,TGCGCCAGCAGTGAGTTTAGTGAAAAACTGTTTTTT
TRBJ2-3,TRBD1,TRBV18,once,CASSPGQGDTQYF,TGTGCCAGCTCACCTGGACAGGGAGATACGCAGTATTTT
TRBJ1-4,.,TRBV28,.,CASSASGQKSEKLFF,TGTGCCAGCAGTGCCTCAGGGCAGAAGAGCGAAAAACTGTTTTTT
TRBJ2-3,TRBD2,TRBV20-1,.,CSASGGRGQDTQYF,TGCAGTGCTAGTGGCGGGAGGGGTCAAGATACGCAGTATTTT
TRBJ2-6,TRBD1,TRBV7-9,.,CASSSPSGQGLSGANVLTF,TGTGCCAGCAGCTCCCCTTCCGGACAGGGGCTCTCTGGGGCCAACGTCCTGACTTTC
TRBJ2-2,.,TRBV5-1,few,CASSFPGAPTGELFF,TGCGCCAGCAGCTTTCCGGGAGCCCCCACCGGGGAGCTGTTTTTT